This entry lists 28 T cell receptor beta chains sequenced from one sample in a study of Graves' ophthalmopathy and Graves' hyperthyroidism. TCR beta CDR3 amplification used RNA transcripts. Following a first-round RT-PCR that used HTBI primers, a second-round multiplex PCR was carried out. TCRdb independently ran MiXCR on the multiplex PCR reads; one entry per CDR3 protein. There are about 660,000 distinct CDR3 sequences in the sample; roughly 41% occur only once, and over 2.5% lies in the top ten. Input material: peripheral blood. The source is an adult man with Graves' ophthalmopathy.

This clonotype has ten or more counts. The chain couples TRBV10-3 to TRBJ2-6; tentatively, D is TRBD1 (5 bases). With 4 bases removed from V and 2 bases from J, the gap between germline ends came to 15 bases. Germline V lookup: CDR1 ENHRY, CDR2 SYGVKD. The CDR3 sequence is 17 residues long. The CDR3 nucleotides are TGTGCCATCAGTGCCACAGGCGGCAACGCTGGGGCCAACGTCCTGACTTTC. Its protein product is CAISATGGNAGANVLTF.

At least ten counts were recorded for this clonotype. The genes are TRBV7-6 and TRBJ2-5; TRBD2 agrees at 10 bases. J was trimmed by 3 bases and V by 3 bases; bases with no gene match: 4. The CDR3 has 15 amino acids. Germline assignment: CDR1 SGHVS and CDR2 FNYEAQ. CDR3 DNA sequence: TGTGCCAGCAGCTTCCCAAGCGGGAGGGAAGAGACCCAGTACTTC. It yields the protein CASSFPSGREETQYF.

Concerning this clonotype itself: This could be a read error, since a much larger clone is one nucleotide away. The chain uses TRBV10-3 and TRBJ1-6; 8 bases map to TRBD1. The CDR3 totals 15 residues. Germline CDR1 is ENHRY and CDR2 is SYGVKD. The ends lost 5 bases at V and 8 bases at J; junction bases unmatched: 8. In DNA form, the CDR3 reads TGTGCCATCAGTCGGACAGGGCCTATCTATTCACCCCTCCACTTT. It encodes CAISRTGPIYSPLHF.

This clonotype was seen just once. The junction shows a germline mismatch at one end, possibly a read error. V and J are TRBV10-1 and TRBJ2-7; possibly TRBD1 for D (6 bases). The CDR3 consists of 15 residues. The germline gives CDR1 WNHNN, CDR2 SYGVQD (reference sequence). The CDR3: CASSQEVGAGNEQYF. In DNA form, the CDR3 reads TGTGCCAGCAGCCAAGAGGTGGGGGCTGGGAACGAGCAGTACTTC.

This clonotype was seen ten or more times. V usage is TRBV5-6 and J usage is TRBJ2-2; D is perhaps TRBD1 or TRBD2 (6 bases each). V lost 4 bases to trimming and J lost 4 bases, with 14 bases between them. Germline V gene data show CDR1 as SGHDT and CDR2 as YYEEEE. The CDR3 spans 15 residues. This CDR3 reads CASSLPRGLTGELFF. DNA for the CDR3: TGTGCCAGCAGCCTCCCTCGGGGGCTCACCGGGGAGCTGTTTTTT.

This clonotype was seen repeatedly, ten times or more. The chain has TRBV16 and TRBJ1-4; D gene uncertain. In germline, CDR1 is KGHSY, CDR2 FQNENV. This CDR3 has 14 residues. V was trimmed by 1 base and J by 0 bases, leaving 3 bases between them. The CDR3 sequence is CASSQFTTNEKLFF. DNA for the CDR3: TGTGCCAGCAGCCAATTTACAACTAATGAAAAACTGTTTTTT.

This clonotype has at least ten counts. The CDR3 is CASSVAGGGNTEAFF. CDR3 nucleotide sequence: TGTGCCAGCAGCGTAGCGGGTGGAGGAAACACTGAAGCTTTCTTT. The rearrangement uses TRBV7-3 and TRBJ1-1, with unresolved D. The CDR3 consists of 15 residues. V lost 5 bases to trimming and J lost 2 bases, with 15 bases between them. Germline values: CDR1 SGHTA, CDR2 FQGTGA.

The V gene is TRBV25-1, the J gene TRBJ2-1, with D hard to call. V lost 3 bases, J lost 5 bases, and 11 bases lay in between. The CDR3 runs to 14 residues. Germline values: CDR1 MGHDK, CDR2 SYGVNS. CDR3 bases: TGTGCCAGCAGTGATTTCTCAGCGAACAATGAGCAGTTCTTC. Translated: CASSDFSANNEQFF.

The chain carries TRBV19 and TRBJ1-3, with 9 bases fitting TRBD1. The germline V gene encodes CDR1 LNHDA and CDR2 SQIVND (reference sequence). The CDR3 has 15 residues. The junction had 13 bases not matched to a gene; V was cut back by 8 bases and J by 8 bases. The CDR3 sequence is CASSGTGNYGYTIYF. The CDR3 DNA sequence: TGTGCCAGTTCCGGGACAGGGAACTATGGCTACACCATATATTTT.

With regard to this clonotype: A read error may explain this, as a much larger clone is one base away. The chain couples TRBV20-1 to TRBJ2-7, with 10 bases fitting TRBD2. Germline lookup yields CDR1 DFQATT and CDR2 SNEGSKA (reference sequence). The V and J ends lost 4 bases and 4 bases, in that order; junction bases with no gene match: 7. This CDR3 has 14 amino acids. The CDR3: CSAKGLARQYEQYF. The CDR3 coding sequence is TGCAGTGCTAAGGGACTAGCGAGGCAGTACGAGCAGTACTTC.

This clonotype was detected a few times. This may come from a read error, since a much larger clone is one base off. The CDR3 loop is CASSAEFGNRPQHF. CDR3 nucleotides: TGCGCCAGCAGCGCGGAGTTTGGCAATCGGCCCCAGCATTTT. The V and J genes are TRBV5-1 and TRBJ1-5; D not certain. Germline loops: CDR1 SGHRS, CDR2 YFSETQ. The CDR3 is made up of 14 amino acids.

This clonotype was observed many times. V gene TRBV19 combines with J gene TRBJ1-3; maybe TRBD1 (5 bases). Trimming took 7 bases from V and 3 from J, leaving 13 bases between them. Germline CDR1 LNHDA, CDR2 SQIVND (reference sequence). The CDR3 length is 14 residues. The CDR3 nucleotides are TGTGCCAGTATAGGAGGGGCAGATGGAAACACCATATATTTT. It codes for CASIGGADGNTIYF.

The chain is built from TRBV29-1 and TRBJ1-1; TRBD1 might be the D (6 bases). V lost 8 bases to trimming and J lost 1 base, with 11 bases between them. Germline V CDR1 and CDR2: SQVTM, ANQGSEA. The CDR3 runs 12 residues. The CDR3 spells CSRTDRNTEAFF. The CDR3 bases are TGCAGCAGGACGGACAGGAACACTGAAGCTTTCTTT. Variable domain in full (rest from reference TRBV29-1 and TRBJ1-1): SAVISQKPSRDICQRGTSLTIQCQVDSQVTMMFWYRQQPGQSLTLIATANQGSEATYESGFVIDKFPISRPNLTFSTLTVSNMSPEDSSIYLCSRTDRNTEAFFGQGTRLTVV.

This clonotype was observed a few times. The gene calls are TRBV9 and TRBJ2-5; TRBD2 agrees at 9 bases. Germline V gene lookup returns CDR1 SGDLS and CDR2 YYNGEE. The CDR3 is made up of 13 amino acids. With 7 bases clipped from V and 5 bases from J, the junction kept 6 bases outside the gene matches. The CDR3 protein is CASGGRAGETQYF. The CDR3 DNA reads TGTGCCAGCGGCGGGAGGGCCGGTGAGACCCAGTACTTC.

The chain has TRBV10-3 and TRBJ1-1; D possibly corresponds to TRBD1 (5 bases). CDR3 length equals 16 residues. Germline V gene data show CDR1 as ENHRY and CDR2 as SYGVKD. The germline V and J ends were trimmed by 0 bases and 7 bases, with 18 bases remaining between them. For the CDR3, the DNA is TGTGCCATCAGTGAGTCGGCTGGGTGGCCGGACATTGAAGCTTTCTTT. Translating it yields CAISESAGWPDIEAFF.

This clonotype was counted a single time. V is TRBV20-1 and J is TRBJ2-5; 12 bases are shared with TRBD2. V lost 3 bases to trimming and J lost 0 bases; unmatched junction nucleotides: 8. Germline values: CDR1 DFQATT, CDR2 SNEGSKA (reference sequence). The CDR3 has 17 residues. CDR3 sequence reads: CSASDARTSGDQETQYF. The CDR3 coding sequence is TGCAGTGCTAGTGACGCTAGGACTAGCGGGGACCAAGAGACCCAGTACTTC.

This clonotype appeared many times. This chain uses TRBV29-1 with TRBJ1-2; D is unclear. The germline CDR1 and CDR2 sequences are SQVTM and ANQGSEA. V gave up 8 bases and J gave up 8 bases, with 21 bases separating them. The CDR3 totals 13 residues. The CDR3 nucleotides read TGCAGCACCACCGGGCCGGGAGTAGAGGGCTACACCTTC. Protein product: CSTTGPGVEGYTF. The full variable domain, with the rest looked up from reference TRBV29-1 and TRBJ1-2, is SAVISQKPSRDICQRGTSLTIQCQVDSQVTMMFWYRQQPGQSLTLIATANQGSEATYESGFVIDKFPISRPNLTFSTLTVSNMSPEDSSIYLCSTTGPGVEGYTFGSGTRLTVV.

This clonotype was recorded at least ten times. The CDR3 is CASSHSGGGENTIYF. The CDR3 nucleotides are TGTGCCAGCAGCCATAGCGGGGGGGGCGAAAACACCATATATTTT. The rearrangement joins TRBV9 to TRBJ1-3; weak D call: TRBD1 (6 bases). Germline V gene sequence: CDR1 SGDLS, CDR2 YYNGEE. V lost 4 bases to trimming and J lost 6 bases, with 17 bases between them. The CDR3 length is 15 residues.

With regard to this clonotype: One end of the junction fails to match germline, which may point to a read error. CDR3 nucleotide sequence: TGTGCCAGCAGCCGGCCGGTGACAGGGTTGAACACTGAAGTTTTCTTT. It encodes CASSRPVTGLNTEVFF. V is TRBV5-4 and J is TRBJ1-1; 7 bases fit TRBD1. The length of the CDR3 is 16 residues. The germline CDR1 and CDR2 sequences are SGHNT and YYREEE (reference sequence).

The chain couples TRBV29-1 to TRBJ1-2; D is undetermined. V gave up 5 bases and J gave up 4 bases, with 11 bases separating them. There are 12 residues in the CDR3. Germline assignment: CDR1 SQVTM and CDR2 ANQGSEA. The CDR3 loop is CSVPRASYGYTF. In nucleotides, the CDR3 is TGCAGCGTTCCCCGGGCCTCCTATGGCTACACCTTC.

Many counts were recorded for this clonotype. V is TRBV10-3 and J is TRBJ1-5; possible D gene TRBD1, 6 bases. The CDR3 sequence is 13 residues long. Germline loops: CDR1 ENHRY, CDR2 SYGVKD. V was shortened by 10 bases and J by 0 bases, with 10 bases between the two germline ends. For the CDR3, the DNA is TGTGCCAGCAGGGGCTTTAGCAATCAGCCCCAGCATTTT. It is translated as CASRGFSNQPQHF.

This clonotype was found many times. This chain uses TRBV19 with TRBJ1-5, with 9 bases identical to TRBD1. V was clipped by 6 bases and J by 2 bases; unmatched bases: 8. The germline V gene has CDR1 LNHDA and CDR2 SQIVND (reference sequence). CDR3 length: 16 residues. Written as DNA, the CDR3 is TGTGCCAGTAGGCCGGGACAGGGAGGTCGCAATCAGCCCCAGCATTTT. Translation gives CASRPGQGGRNQPQHF.

This clonotype was observed many times. V is TRBV5-8 and J is TRBJ2-6; D is unclear. The V end was cut by 2 bases, the J end by 2 bases, with 8 bases between. The germline V gene encodes CDR1 SGHTS and CDR2 YDEGEE. This CDR3 is built from 15 residues. CDR3 DNA: TGTGCCAGCAGCTTATGGCGGACTGGGGCCAACGTCCTGACTTTC. Protein product: CASSLWRTGANVLTF.

This clonotype has only one observation. This clone may be a read error of a much larger clone one base away. The chain carries TRBV7-9 and TRBJ2-2; 11 positions agree with TRBD2. The germline CDR1 and CDR2 sequences are SEHNR and FQNEAQ (reference sequence). The CDR3 runs to 16 residues. Trimming removed 4 bases from V and 5 bases from J; junction bases left unmatched: 6. Here the CDR3 reads CASSSTLAGGTGELFF. CDR3 coding DNA: TGTGCCAGCAGCTCCACTCTAGCGGGGGGAACCGGGGAGCTGTTTTTT. Together with reference TRBV7-9 and TRBJ2-2, the CDR3 gives the full variable domain: DTGVSQNPRHKITKRGQNVTFRCDPISEHNRLYWYRQTLGQGPEFLTYFQNEAQLEKSRLLSDRFSAERPKGSFSTLEIQRTEQGDSAMYLCASSSTLAGGTGELFFGEGSRLTVL.

This clonotype was found many times. The V and J genes are TRBV12-3 or TRBV12-4 and TRBJ1-1; 7 positions agree with TRBD1. The CDR3 runs to 12 residues. The V gene end was trimmed by 6 bases and the J gene end by 4 bases; junction bases not matched to a gene: 2. CDR3 residues: CASRTGFTEAFF. Here the CDR3 DNA reads TGTGCCAGCAGGACAGGGTTCACTGAAGCTTTCTTT.

CDR3 amino acids: CSASDSLYQETQHF. CDR3 nucleotide sequence: TGCAGTGCTAGCGACAGCCTGTACCAAGAGACCCAGCATTTT. V usage is TRBV20-1 and J usage is TRBJ1-5, with D possibly being TRBD1 (5 bases). This CDR3 comprises 14 residues. V dropped 3 bases and J dropped 11 bases, with 20 bases sitting between them. From germline, CDR1 is DFQATT and CDR2 SNEGSKA (reference sequence).

Ten or more counts support this clonotype. The genes are TRBV7-2 and TRBJ1-2, with 10 bases matching TRBD1. Losses at the gene ends were 4 bases for V and 8 bases for J; bases not matched to a gene: 7. Germline assignment: CDR1 SGHTA and CDR2 FQGNSA. The CDR3 is made up of 14 amino acids. The chain's CDR3 is CASSSGTGEGGYTF. The CDR3 nucleotides read TGTGCCAGCAGCTCCGGGACAGGGGAAGGGGGCTACACCTTC.

Remarks on this clonotype: This may be a read error, as it is one base from a much larger clone. The chain combines TRBV5-5 with TRBJ1-2; weak D call: TRBD1 (6 bases). In germline, CDR1 is SGHKS, CDR2 YYEKEE (reference sequence). CDR3 length equals 15 residues. The CDR3 loop reads CASSQDLSGAQGYTF. The DNA of the CDR3 is TGCGCCAGCAGCCAAGATCTGTCGGGGGCGCAGGGCTACACCTTC.